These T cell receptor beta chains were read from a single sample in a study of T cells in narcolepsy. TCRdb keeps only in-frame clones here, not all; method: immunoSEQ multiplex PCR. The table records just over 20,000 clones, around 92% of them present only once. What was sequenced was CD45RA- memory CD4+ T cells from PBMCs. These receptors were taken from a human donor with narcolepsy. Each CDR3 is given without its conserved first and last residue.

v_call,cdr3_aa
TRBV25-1,ASKGNPAAAEAF
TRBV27,ASSLQSAQPNQPQH
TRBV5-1,ASSADRGPNEQY
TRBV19,ASTGTGVNQPQH
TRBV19,ASSKRGTRNYEQY
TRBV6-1,ASRTQGFEVDYT
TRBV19,ASSIGGPGANVLT
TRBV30,AWSVGRGYEQY
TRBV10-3,AISEFGTGKDETQY
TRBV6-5,ASSYGLANSYEQY
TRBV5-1,ASSLVGTGGTEAF
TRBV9,ASSVAVSGANVLT
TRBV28,ASSVSGITGEQY
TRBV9,ASSVGPSGTREQF
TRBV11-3,ASSLVPTTSEQY
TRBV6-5,ASRNTGGYNYGYT
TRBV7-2,ASSSSTRGTDTQY
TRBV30,AWSQQVPSMGGYT
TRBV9,ASSLGTGRETQY
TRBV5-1,ASSSNPGSYEKLF
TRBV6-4,ASSAGQGNTEAF
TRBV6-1,ASSGDRGLEAF
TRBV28,ASSLTGSFYEQY
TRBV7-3,ASSLNAPAGSGNTIY
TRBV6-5,ASSYGGTGNTIY
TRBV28,ASSLGDRVVGEQY
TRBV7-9,ASSFGTGPYGYT
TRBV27,ASSSFLGSPGNEQF
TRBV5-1,ASSPGHANTGELF
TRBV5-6,ASSRGTGAKREKLF
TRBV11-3,ASSALAGVGEQF
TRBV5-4,ASSRERNSYEQY
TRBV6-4,ASSEEDRAEAF
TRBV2,ASSVQEGGRVSNQPQH
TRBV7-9,ASSPRGQGYNEQF
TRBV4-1,ASSQEHGTDNEKLF
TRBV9,ASSADTSSYNEQF
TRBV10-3,AISDRGDRVQPQH
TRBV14,ASSQARLPHGAYGYT
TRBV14,ASSQAVRTEANYGYT
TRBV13,ASSLGLTGPDTQY
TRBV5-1,ASSLGPGFSNQPQH
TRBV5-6,ASSPGTSGTNTGELF
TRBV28,ASSLLLEETQY
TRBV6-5,ASSQDNYGYT
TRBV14,ASSQRDSTYSYEQY
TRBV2,ASSVQSYEQY
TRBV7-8,ASSYRDRVPYEQY
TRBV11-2,ASSYDRGGYNEQF
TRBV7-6,ASSQGLAGDYGQY
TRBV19,ASSIRLAGGENEQF
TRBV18,ASSPRTGDTHSGANVLT
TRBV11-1,ASSSPRERNEFTEAF
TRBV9,ASSVEAGYT
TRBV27,ASRYGDRALNEQF
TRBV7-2,ASSFGQGSYEQY
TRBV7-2,ASKSGTGSSYGYT
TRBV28,ASHDRVTGELF
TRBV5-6,ASSRSLDRDEQF
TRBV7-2,ASSPDRDYGYT